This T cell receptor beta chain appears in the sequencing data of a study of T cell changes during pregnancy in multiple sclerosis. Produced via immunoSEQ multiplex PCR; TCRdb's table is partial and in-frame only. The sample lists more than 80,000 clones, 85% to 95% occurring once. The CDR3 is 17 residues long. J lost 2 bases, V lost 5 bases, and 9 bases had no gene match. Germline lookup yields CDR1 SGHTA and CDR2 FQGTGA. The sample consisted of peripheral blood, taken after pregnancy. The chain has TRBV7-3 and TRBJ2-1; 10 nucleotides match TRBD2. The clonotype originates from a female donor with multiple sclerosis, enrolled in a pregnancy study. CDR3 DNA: TGTGCCAGCAGCGAAAGGGTGCTAGCGGGGGCCTACAATGAGCAGTTCTTC. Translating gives CASSERVLAGAYNEQFF.